This T cell receptor beta chain derives from a study of cytomegalovirus exposure and HLA in healthy donors. Per the germline V gene, CDR1 is SGHTA and CDR2 is FQGTGA. The CDR3 spans 16 residues. V lost 2 bases and J 5 bases, leaving 18 bases between the germline ends. It was with 60 Vbeta and 13 Jbeta primers that the PCR ran. Using immunoSEQ multiplex PCR, the repertoire was profiled, and TCRdb retains in-frame clones only, with some absent. This sample has approximately 130,000 clones; around nine tenths occur once, and the top ten carry about 5.5%. The J gene is TRBJ1-1, the V gene TRBV7-3, with a tentative D call TRBD1 (5 bases). The TCR comes from a woman between 25 and 40 years old in good health and CMV-seronegative. Material for sequencing was PBMCs. The CDR3 DNA follows: TGTGCCAGCAGCTTAGCCCCTGGACAAGGGCGGACTGAAGCTTTCTTT. Protein product: CASSLAPGQGRTEAFF.